The 9 T cell receptor beta chains below come from one sample, sequenced in a study of T cells in Graves' hyperthyroidism and ophthalmopathy. RNA transcripts gave rise to amplified TCR beta CDR3 regions. The HTBI primer set served for first-round RT-PCR of the TCR CDR3. MiXCR, applied by TCRdb to the multiplex PCR reads, yields one record per CDR3 protein. Found here are over 400,000 distinct CDR3 sequences, 22% of them singletons; the top ten hold under 55%. Sequenced: blood. These receptors were obtained from a woman in her 70s with Graves' ophthalmopathy.

The chain combines TRBV28 with TRBJ2-4; TRBD2 aligns across 7 bases. The length of the CDR3 is 15 residues. The ends lost 5 bases at V and 2 bases at J; junction bases unmatched: 6. Germline lookup yields CDR1 MDHEN and CDR2 SYDVKM. CDR3 DNA sequence: TGTGCCAGCAGTGGCGGGAGCAAGTCCAAAAACATTCAGTACTTC. Encoded protein: CASSGGSKSKNIQYF.

The chain recombines TRBV6-1 with TRBJ1-5, with TRBD1 identical over 7 bases. The J segment lost 4 bases and the V segment lost 3 bases, leaving 6 bases of the junction unmatched. Germline CDR1 is MNHNS and CDR2 is SASEGT. The CDR3 loop spans 15 amino acids. CDR3 DNA sequence: TGTGCCAGCAGTGAGCCGACAGGGTTGAATCAGCCCCAGCATTTT. Protein product: CASSEPTGLNQPQHF.

The chain combines TRBV5-1 with TRBJ2-7; 9 bases agree with TRBD2. V shed 6 bases, J shed 8 bases, and the junction held 12 bases outside the gene matches. Germline V gene sequence: CDR1 SGHRS, CDR2 YFSETQ. The CDR3 contains 14 residues. CDR3 sequence (DNA): TGCGCCAGCACCGGGAGGTTAGCGGGAGCCCAGCAGTACTTC. Protein sequence: CASTGRLAGAQQYF.

The rearrangement joins TRBV20-1 to TRBJ2-7, with D perhaps assigned TRBD1 or TRBD2 (5 bases each). The germline CDR1 and CDR2 sequences are DFQATT and SNEGSKA (reference sequence). This CDR3 comprises 13 residues. Trimming took off 3 bases at V and 0 bases at J, with 9 bases between the two ends. CDR3 sequence (DNA): TGCAGTGCTAGCAAGGGGACCTCCTACGAGCAGTACTTC. Encoded protein: CSASKGTSYEQYF.

The chain has TRBV30 and TRBJ1-4; maybe TRBD1 (5 bases). Germline CDR1 is GTSNPN and CDR2 is SVGIG (reference sequence). V gave up 7 bases and J gave up 7 bases, with 19 bases separating them. This CDR3 is built from 14 residues. CDR3 bases: TGTGCCTCCGACGGCCAGGGCAGAGGTGAAAAACTGTTTTTT. Its protein is CASDGQGRGEKLFF. Full variable domain (outside the CDR3, taken from reference TRBV30 and TRBJ1-4): SQTIHQWPATLVQPVGSPLSLECTVEGTSNPNLYWYRQAAGRGLQLLFYSVGIGQISSEVPQNLSASRPQDRQFILSSKKLLLSDSGFYLCASDGQGRGEKLFFGSGTQLSVL.

This clonotype was seen ten or more times. This rearrangement joins TRBV2 to TRBJ1-6, with 8 bases aligning to TRBD1. The CDR3 runs 13 residues. The V gene end was trimmed by 8 bases and the J gene end by 9 bases; junction bases not matched to a gene: 6. Per the germline V gene, CDR1 is SNHLY and CDR2 is FYNNEI. CDR3 sequence reads: CASFRDRPSPLHF. In nucleotides, the CDR3 is TGTGCCAGCTTCCGGGACAGGCCTTCACCCCTCCACTTT.

This clonotype was counted only a few times. The rearrangement joins TRBV7-2 to TRBJ2-7; D is ambiguous. The length of the CDR3 is 11 residues. Trimming took off 0 bases at V and 6 bases at J, with 3 bases between the two ends. CDR1 and CDR2 from the germline V gene are SGHTA and FQGNSA. This chain's CDR3 is CASSLAREQYF. CDR3 nucleotide sequence: TGTGCCAGCAGCTTAGCCCGCGAGCAGTACTTC.

The CDR3 sequence is CARLGTPGNEQFF. CDR3 DNA sequence: TGTGCCAGACTCGGGACGCCCGGCAATGAGCAGTTCTTC. The chain links TRBV10-3 to TRBJ2-1; either TRBD1 or TRBD2 may fit D (5 bases each). The CDR3 has 13 residues. Germline CDR1 reads ENHRY; CDR2 reads SYGVKD. V lost 10 bases to trimming and J lost 6 bases, with 16 bases between them.

In its sample, this clonotype was seen many times. The chain combines TRBV6-5 with TRBJ1-2; 8 positions match TRBD1. Germline CDR1 reads MNHEY; CDR2 reads SVGAGI. This CDR3 spans 14 amino acids. The junction had 5 bases not matched to a gene; V was cut back by 2 bases and J by 6 bases. DNA of the CDR3: TGTGCCAGCAGTTACGTCGGACAGGGTGATGGCTACACCTTC. Its protein is CASSYVGQGDGYTF.